This TCR beta chain derives from a study of early T cells in non-severe SARS-CoV-2 infection. The overall study: The sequenced material was bulk RNA from unsorted whole blood, and its chains were unpaired. Study outcomes and limitations: Matching with VDJdb favored anti-spike CD8 responses (missing private and CD4 specificities).

Unique molecular identifier tags were affixed to discrete cDNA molecules. TCRdb called the 5' RACE reads again in MiXCR, with one record for every CDR3 protein. The sample carries tens of thousands of distinct CDR3 sequences, more than 8.5% recorded once. This clonotype was seen more than once but under ten times. What it recognizes is unknown. With 5 bases removed from V and 4 bases from J, the gap between germline ends came to 14 bases. The CDR3 sequence is 15 residues long. In germline, CDR1 is SGHAT, CDR2 FQDESV (reference sequence). The rearrangement joins TRBV11-1 to TRBJ2-2; weak D call: TRBD2 (5 bases). This receptor was taken from an adult who was a healthcare worker with PCR-confirmed SARS-CoV-2 infection or an uninfected control (not recorded which). The sequencing sample was made of whole blood. Here the CDR3 DNA reads TGTGCCAGCAGCACCAGGTCCCGGGGCACCGGGGAGCTGTTTTTT. This gives the protein CASSTRSRGTGELFF.